A selection of T cell receptor beta chains follows, all from one sample in a study of CD8 T cells in Susac syndrome. MiXCR, applied by TCRdb to the immunoSEQ multiplex PCR reads, yields one record per CDR3 protein. The table includes roughly 400,000 distinct CDR3 sequences, 75% to 90% detected once. The material sequenced was CD8+ T cells from PBMCs. The source of these receptors is a human donor with multiple sclerosis. Each CDR3 is given with its conserved first and last residue.

V gene	CDR3 protein
TRBV2	CASSSAITGELFF
TRBV5-1	CASSLDIEQYF
TRBV29-1	CSVGGNQPQHF
TRBV5-5	CASSFTSSSYEQYF
TRBV4-1	CASSQTGENTEAFF
TRBV2	CASSEEGAGANVLTF
TRBV6-5	CASSPGGPRRNTIYF
TRBV19	CASSIAPSGRVYNEQFF
TRBV25-1	CASSEFVGPSTDTQYF
TRBV30	CAWKDPYGYTF
TRBV19	CASSMYVGTGELFF
TRBV5-1	CASRDENYEQYF
TRBV27	CASSGLAGGGQETQYF
TRBV5-1	CASSLGGTTYYNEQFF
TRBV6-5	CASSRGDIRGTEAFF
TRBV29-1	CSVEDDMSYGYTF
TRBV3-1	CASSQDSSGRSSTDTQYF
TRBV4-1	CASSPPDEGMVYGYTF
TRBV29-1	CSVRGSSSGNTIYF
TRBV27	CASREGLGGNQPQHF
TRBV19	CATSLDGTYEQYF
TRBV18	CASSPDPSSVISNEQFF
TRBV27	CASSPTSVGGDYEQYF
TRBV19	CASSTLDIGSVNTEAFF
TRBV29-1	CSVEVGTGLPYEQYF
TRBV4-1	CASSRTTAQDTFF
TRBV29-1	CSAWTGEDLHF
TRBV27	CASSLLGREQYF
TRBV27	CASSATSETEFHNEQFF
TRBV7-9	CASSLGNSEAFF
TRBV10-3	CAISPEGLSYEQYF
TRBV20-1	CSATLRDSQETQYF
TRBV27	CASSSLGGEAFF
TRBV11-2	CASSLYGEGLTEAFF
TRBV18	CASSPPESYEQYF
TRBV5-1	CASRSLAGVDTQYF
TRBV5-5	CASSFYEKLFF
TRBV28	CASSVTSGTTDTQYF
TRBV18	CARSDLVSGDLLNTEAFF
TRBV6-5	CASSPGRTGEQYF
TRBV20-1	CSAKGSNTGELFF
TRBV5-4	CASSDATGIYGYTF
TRBV23-1	CASSQSVRTGVLNEQFF
TRBV27	CASSWTGAFGGYTF
TRBV30	CAWSRVSGYNEQFF
TRBV2	CASSDTGRTTKNIQYF
TRBV5-1	CASSRFGTFNEQYF
TRBV30	CAGEAGGTSYEQYF
TRBV4-1	CASSQGTGNNEQFF
TRBV12-3/TRBV12-4	CASSWSGDLAKNIQYF
TRBV20-1	CSARDQVEEYGYTF
TRBV6-5	CASSYSRTMDTEAFF
TRBV27	CASSLWGGSSGANVLTF
TRBV30	CALYRGLSGSGANVLTF
TRBV12-3/TRBV12-4	CASRPGNKNIQYF
TRBV28	CASSPSGVEFHEQYF
TRBV11-2	CASSLARRDTGELFF